This paragraph reports one T cell receptor (beta chain). The record originates from a study of blood T cell repertoires in COVID-19. Per the original data handling: Amplifying reference gene primers gave estimates of nucleated cell counts. Clones were sequenced by immunoSEQ multiplex PCR, and TCRdb holds only the in-frame ones, with some missing. The V and J calls and clone size come from that table; D and trimming were worked out from the DNA. The profile covers about 190,000 clones, with around 89% appearing a single time and roughly 0.6% taken by the ten largest. The J segment lost 8 bases and the V segment lost 6 bases, leaving 11 bases of the junction unmatched. The CDR3 is made up of 15 amino acids. Germline V gives CDR1 SNHLY, CDR2 FYNNEI.

V gene TRBV2 combines with J gene TRBJ2-2; 8 bases fit TRBD2. Sample: peripheral blood. This TCR derives from a man over 45 with acute or convalescent COVID-19. The DNA of the CDR3 is TGTGCCAGCAGCTTGCCAGGGACTAGATTTGGGGAGCTGTTTTTT. Amino acid sequence: CASSLPGTRFGELFF.